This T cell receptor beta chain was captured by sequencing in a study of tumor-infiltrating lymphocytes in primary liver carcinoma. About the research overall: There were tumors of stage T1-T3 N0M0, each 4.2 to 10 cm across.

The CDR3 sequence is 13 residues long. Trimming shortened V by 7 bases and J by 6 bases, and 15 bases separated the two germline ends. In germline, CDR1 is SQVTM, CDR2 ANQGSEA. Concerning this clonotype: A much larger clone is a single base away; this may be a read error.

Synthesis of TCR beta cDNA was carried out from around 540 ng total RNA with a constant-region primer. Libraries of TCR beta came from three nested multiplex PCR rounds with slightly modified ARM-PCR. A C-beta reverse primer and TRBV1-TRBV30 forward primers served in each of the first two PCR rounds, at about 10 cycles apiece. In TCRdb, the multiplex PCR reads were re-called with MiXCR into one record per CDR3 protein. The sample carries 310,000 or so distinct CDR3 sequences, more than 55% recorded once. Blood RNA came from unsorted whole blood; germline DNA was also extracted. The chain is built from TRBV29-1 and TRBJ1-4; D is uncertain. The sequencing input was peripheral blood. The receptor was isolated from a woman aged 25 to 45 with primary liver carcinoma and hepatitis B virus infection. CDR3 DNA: TGCAGCGCTAACAGTGCCTCATATGAAAAACTGTTTTTT. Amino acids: CSANSASYEKLFF.